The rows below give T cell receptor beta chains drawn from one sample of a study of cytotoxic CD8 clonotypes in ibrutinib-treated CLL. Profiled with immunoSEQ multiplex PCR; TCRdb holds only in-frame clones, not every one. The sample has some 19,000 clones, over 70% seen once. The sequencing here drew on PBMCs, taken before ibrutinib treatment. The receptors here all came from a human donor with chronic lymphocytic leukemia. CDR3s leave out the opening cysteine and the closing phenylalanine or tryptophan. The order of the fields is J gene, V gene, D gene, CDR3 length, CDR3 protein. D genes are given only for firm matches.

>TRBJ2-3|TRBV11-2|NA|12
ASSLGSSTDTQY
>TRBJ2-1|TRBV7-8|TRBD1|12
ASSYPGQGGEQF
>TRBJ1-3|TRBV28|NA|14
ASSPPGQTSGNTIY
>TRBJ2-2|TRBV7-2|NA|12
ASSSGQPRWELF
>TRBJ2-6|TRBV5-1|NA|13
ASSLEGAGANVLT
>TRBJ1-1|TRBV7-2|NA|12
ASSLSGMNTEAF
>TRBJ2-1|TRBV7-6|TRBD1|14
ASSGQGGISYNEQF
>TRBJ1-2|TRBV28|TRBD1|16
ASKGLFGTGISNYGYT
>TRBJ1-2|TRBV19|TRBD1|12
ASSSGTGHYGYT
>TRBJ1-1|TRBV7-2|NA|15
ASSLRLGVGAGTEAF
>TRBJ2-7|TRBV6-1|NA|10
ASSEARDEQY
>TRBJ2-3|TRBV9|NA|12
ASSVASTGDTQY
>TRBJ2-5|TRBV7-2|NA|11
ASRRGQEETQY
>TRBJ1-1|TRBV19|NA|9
ASNRGAEAF
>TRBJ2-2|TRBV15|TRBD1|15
ATSRDRTGANTGELF
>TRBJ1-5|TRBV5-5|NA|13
ASSFTGGFNQPQH
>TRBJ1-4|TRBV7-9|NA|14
ASSLAAAGANEKLF
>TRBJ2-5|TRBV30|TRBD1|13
AWSGGQGAGETQY
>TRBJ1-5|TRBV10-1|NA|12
ASGIQVSNQPQH
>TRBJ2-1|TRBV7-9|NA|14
ASSLQSSGAYNEQF
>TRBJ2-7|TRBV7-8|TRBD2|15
ASRLFGASGVSYEQY
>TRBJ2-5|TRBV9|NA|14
ASSVAGSPSVETQY
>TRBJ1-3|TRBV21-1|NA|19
ASSKQGLKSASSNSGNTIY
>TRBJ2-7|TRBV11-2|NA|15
ASSLVLPSPIGVEQY
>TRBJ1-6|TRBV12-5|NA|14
ASGSTGSSYNSPLH
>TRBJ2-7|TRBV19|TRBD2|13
ASSNLLAGGREQY
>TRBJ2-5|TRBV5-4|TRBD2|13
ASSSSGGLQETQY
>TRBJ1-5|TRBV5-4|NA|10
ASSLDAQPQH
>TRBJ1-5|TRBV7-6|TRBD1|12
ASSLNRGLSRQH
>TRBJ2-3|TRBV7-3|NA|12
ASSSGLATDTQY
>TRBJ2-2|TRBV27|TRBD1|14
ASSLSTGIYTGELF
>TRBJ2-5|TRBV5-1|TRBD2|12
ASSLGGVAGDQY
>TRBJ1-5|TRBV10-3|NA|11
AIRGDSNQPQH
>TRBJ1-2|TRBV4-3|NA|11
ASSHGSNYGYT
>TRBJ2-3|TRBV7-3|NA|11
ASSFGYGDTQY
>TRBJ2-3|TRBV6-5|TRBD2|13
ASSTLAGGAHTQY
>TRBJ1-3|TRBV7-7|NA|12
ASSQQGSGNTIY
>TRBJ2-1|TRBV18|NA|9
ASSPLNEQF
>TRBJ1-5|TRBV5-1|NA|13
ASRSDFRNNQPQH
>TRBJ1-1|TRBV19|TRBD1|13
ASSRVGTGLSEAF
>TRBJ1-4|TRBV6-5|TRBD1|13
ASSTGQRGPEKLF
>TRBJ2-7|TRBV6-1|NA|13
ASSDFRRAAYEQY
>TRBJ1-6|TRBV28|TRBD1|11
ASRPTGASPLH
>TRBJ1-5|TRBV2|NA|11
ASRQRSNQPQH
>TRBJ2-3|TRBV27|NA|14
ASSLLRAASTDTQY
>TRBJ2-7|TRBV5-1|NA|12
ASSLDRPPYEQY
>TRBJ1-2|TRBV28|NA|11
ASSPNPKNGYT
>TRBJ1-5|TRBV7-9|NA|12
ASSLGHSNQPQH
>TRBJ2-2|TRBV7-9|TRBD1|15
ASSLAQGARNTGELF
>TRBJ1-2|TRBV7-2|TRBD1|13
ASSAIVTGGGGYT
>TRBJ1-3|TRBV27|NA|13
ASSLSSLGGNTIY
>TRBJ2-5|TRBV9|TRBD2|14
ASSVGGLAAQETQY
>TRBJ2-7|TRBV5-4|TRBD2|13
ASSRGLAATYEQY
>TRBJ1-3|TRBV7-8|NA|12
ASSSTVSGNTIY
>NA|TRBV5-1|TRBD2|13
ASSLGGLAGAEQY
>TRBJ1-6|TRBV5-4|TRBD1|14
ASSPGQGSSNSPLH
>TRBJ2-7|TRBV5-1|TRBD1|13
ASSLGQGFGYEQY
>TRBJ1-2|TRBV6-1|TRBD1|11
ASSKTGGDGYT
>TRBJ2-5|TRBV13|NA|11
ASSLDRGETQY
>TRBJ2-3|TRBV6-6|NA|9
ASSRGYTQY